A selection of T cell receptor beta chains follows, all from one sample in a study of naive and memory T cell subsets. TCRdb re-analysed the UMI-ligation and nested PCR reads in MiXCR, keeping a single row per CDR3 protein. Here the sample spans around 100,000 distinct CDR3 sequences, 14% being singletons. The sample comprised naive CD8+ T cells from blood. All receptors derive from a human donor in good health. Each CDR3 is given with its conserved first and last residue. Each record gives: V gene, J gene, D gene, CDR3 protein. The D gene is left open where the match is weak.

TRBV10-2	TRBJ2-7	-	CASSDSSNYRYEQYF
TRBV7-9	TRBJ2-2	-	CAWRLGDTGELFF
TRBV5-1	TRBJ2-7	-	CASSPLVGGETYEQYF
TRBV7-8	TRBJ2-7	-	CASSSWGLVSEQYF
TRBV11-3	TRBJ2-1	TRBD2	CASSPAGGSGGPNNEQFF
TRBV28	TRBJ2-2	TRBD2	CASSLVLAGGTNTGELFF
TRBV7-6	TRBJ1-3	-	CASSPGSGWENTIYF
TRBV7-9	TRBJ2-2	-	CASSSPLYTGELFF
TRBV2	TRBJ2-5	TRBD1	CASNRDSEQETQYF
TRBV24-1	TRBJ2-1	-	CATAPPGYNEQFF
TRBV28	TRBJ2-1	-	CASSPHRVVNKVF